The 11 T cell receptor beta chains given below trace back to one sample, sequenced in a study of breast tumors, draining lymph nodes, adjacent tissues. Breast cancer patients provided tissue from their axillary draining lymph nodes. TCRdb recomputed calls from the multiplex PCR reads with MiXCR, one row per CDR3 protein. The table has under 250,000 distinct CDR3 sequences, approximately 31% seen once; the top ten hold about 1.4%. Sequences were obtained from axillary lymph node tissue. The receptors stem from a female donor with breast cancer. Some clones in this sample may be carry-over from other donors' samples.

The V and J genes are TRBV24-1 and TRBJ1-2, with D possibly TRBD1 on 5 matching bases. CDR3 size: 16 residues. V lost 5 bases and J lost 3, with 18 bases in between. The V gene's germline CDR1 is KGHDR and CDR2 SFDVKD. CDR3 DNA: TGTGCCACCAGTGCCTTCGGGCTCCAGGGTCACTATGGCTACACCTTC. It translates to CATSAFGLQGHYGYTF.

This clonotype was recorded many times. This sequence joins TRBV5-1 and TRBJ2-5, with 9 bases fitting TRBD2. Per germline, CDR1 SGHRS and CDR2 YFSETQ. The CDR3 length is 14 residues. V was clipped by 4 bases and J by 2 bases; unmatched bases: 3. Written as DNA, the CDR3 is TGCGCCAGCAGCCTAGCGGGGCGACAAGAGACCCAGTACTTC. Its translation is CASSLAGRQETQYF. The entire variable domain, with the rest obtained from reference TRBV5-1 and TRBJ2-5, is as follows: KAGVTQTPRYLIKTRGQQVTLSCSPISGHRSVSWYQQTPGQGLQFLFEYFSETQRNKGNFPGRFSGRQFSNSRSEMNVSTLELGDSALYLCASSLAGRQETQYFGPGTRLLVL.

This clonotype showed up many times. The chain recombines TRBV29-1 with TRBJ1-2, with TRBD1 matching 8 bases. J was trimmed by 5 bases and V by 6 bases; bases with no gene match: 14. From germline, CDR1 is SQVTM and CDR2 ANQGSEA. CDR3 size: 15 residues. The CDR3 sequence is CSVMPGQGKAYGYTF. CDR3 DNA: TGCAGCGTCATGCCAGGACAGGGAAAGGCTTATGGCTACACCTTC.

CDR3 nucleotide sequence: TGTGCCAGCAGTTACGGGCAGCCGAACACTGAAGCTTTCTTT. This translates into CASSYGQPNTEAFF. The chain carries TRBV6-5 and TRBJ1-1; D is undetermined. The germline gives CDR1 MNHEY, CDR2 SVGAGI. Trimming left V 2 bases short and J 1 base short, with 8 bases between. The CDR3 is made up of 14 amino acids.

There are many counts of this clonotype. The chain employs TRBV7-6 and TRBJ2-5; D is unresolved. V was pared by 5 bases and J by 4 bases, with 8 bases between. The CDR3 length is 12 residues. Looked up from germline, CDR1 is SGHVS and CDR2 is FNYEAQ. Written as DNA, the CDR3 is TGTGCCAGCAGCCTATCGGCAGAGACCCAGTACTTC. Its translation: CASSLSAETQYF. Full variable domain (outside the CDR3, taken from reference TRBV7-6 and TRBJ2-5): GAGVSQSPRYKVTKRGQDVALRCDPISGHVSLYWYRQALGQGPEFLTYFNYEAQQDKSGLPNDRFSAERPEGSISTLTIQRTEQRDSAMYRCASSLSAETQYFGPGTRLLVL.

This clonotype was seen at least ten times. V usage is TRBV5-1 and J usage is TRBJ2-3; 12 nucleotides line up with TRBD2. CDR1 SGHRS and CDR2 YFSETQ come from the germline V gene. The CDR3 contains 16 residues. V lost 3 bases to trimming and J lost 1 base; unmatched junction nucleotides: 3. The CDR3 protein is CASSSRTSGGTDTQYF. CDR3 sequence (DNA): TGCGCCAGCAGCTCAAGGACTAGCGGGGGCACAGATACGCAGTATTTT.

Ten or more counts support this clonotype. This rearrangement joins TRBV20-1 to TRBJ2-5, with 9 bases lining up with TRBD1. The J segment lost 5 bases and the V segment lost 5 bases, leaving 12 bases of the junction unmatched. Germline CDR1 DFQATT, CDR2 SNEGSKA (reference sequence). CDR3 length: 15 amino acids. The CDR3 protein is CSALIGQGWSETQYF. DNA of the CDR3: TGCAGTGCTTTAATCGGACAGGGGTGGTCGGAGACCCAGTACTTC.

The chain has TRBV7-9 and TRBJ1-2, with 10 bases matching TRBD1. Germline lookup yields CDR1 SEHNR and CDR2 FQNEAQ (reference sequence). V was clipped by 1 base and J by 9 bases; unmatched bases: 8. The CDR3 totals 15 residues. The CDR3 nucleotides read TGTGCCAGCAGCTTAGGCGGGACAGGGGCCGGGAGCTACACCTTC. This translates into CASSLGGTGAGSYTF.

V and J are TRBV19 and TRBJ1-2; D gene unclear. This CDR3 comprises 17 residues. The germline V gene has CDR1 LNHDA and CDR2 SQIVND (reference sequence). V lost 4 bases to trimming and J lost 3 bases, with 21 bases between them. CDR3: CASSRLGAVSPDYGYTF. The CDR3 DNA sequence: TGTGCCAGTAGTAGGTTGGGTGCAGTATCTCCCGACTATGGCTACACCTTC.

This clonotype showed up many times. V is TRBV19 and J is TRBJ1-5; weak D call: TRBD1 (5 bases). Germline V lookup: CDR1 LNHDA, CDR2 SQIVND (reference sequence). The CDR3 totals 14 residues. V lost 9 bases, J lost 0 bases, and 12 bases lay in between. The CDR3 DNA reads as TGTGCCAGCAGACAGCTGAATAGCAATCAGCCCCAGCATTTT. It specifies CASRQLNSNQPQHF.

The sample holds many counts of this clonotype. CDR3 sequence reads: CSAYRTSGRGEQFF. CDR3 coding DNA: TGCAGTGCTTATAGAACTAGCGGGAGAGGTGAGCAGTTCTTC. This chain links TRBV20-1 with TRBJ2-1; TRBD2 aligns across 11 bases. The CDR3 consists of 14 residues. Trimming cost V 5 bases and J 9 bases; bases outside gene matches: 9. The germline V gene has CDR1 DFQATT and CDR2 SNEGSKA (reference sequence).